The 19 T cell receptor beta chains reported below all come from one sample, sequenced in a study of liver allograft versus peripheral blood T cells. Study-level information: Recipients' peripheral blood supplied the T cell receptor repertoires against which those in transplanted livers were compared.

MiXCR, run by TCRdb on the reads, gives a single entry per CDR3 protein. The sample holds about 7,800 distinct CDR3 sequences; more than 15% are singletons and the top ten take around 1.5%. These receptors were obtained from a human patient who had a liver transplant. Some T cells may be transferred from the graft donor.

This clonotype was counted between two and nine times. The V call is TRBV12-3 or TRBV12-4, the J call TRBJ1-5; the D gene is possibly TRBD1 (5 bases). The CDR3 is 19 residues long. The V and J ends lost 0 bases and 4 bases respectively, with 22 bases between them. CDR3 nucleotide sequence: TGTGCCAGCAGTTTAGCTTCCAGGGTCAGGTGGAGAGATAATCAGCCCCAGCATTTT. This gives the protein CASSLASRVRWRDNQPQHF.

By sample share, this clonotype is medium-sized. The chain carries TRBV6-1 and TRBJ2-2; 7 bases fit TRBD2. In germline, CDR1 is MNHNS, CDR2 SASEGT. Unmatched junction bases numbered 8, after V lost 1 base and J lost 6 bases. The CDR3 has 16 amino acids. CDR3 in amino acids: CASSEGGRGRSGELFF. The CDR3 DNA is TGTGCCAGCAGTGAAGGTGGGAGGGGCCGGTCCGGGGAGCTGTTTTTT.

Concerning this clonotype: One base away lies a much larger clone, so this may be a sequencing read error. The J gene is TRBJ1-2, the V gene TRBV7-9, with a tentative D call TRBD1 (5 bases). The germline V gene encodes CDR1 SEHNR and CDR2 FQNEAQ (reference sequence). This CDR3 region has 16 residues. CDR3 in amino acids: CTSSPRSGAAPVGYTF. The CDR3 DNA reads TGTACCAGCAGCCCACGATCCGGGGCAGCGCCAGTGGGCTACACCTTC.

In its sample, this clonotype ranks as medium-sized. The rearrangement links TRBV6-1 to TRBJ2-7; D not certain. Germline V gene data show CDR1 as MNHNS and CDR2 as SASEGT. The germline V and J ends were trimmed by 2 bases and 2 bases, with 7 bases remaining between them. There are 13 residues in the CDR3. The CDR3 region is CASSEHRTYEQYF. CDR3 nucleotide sequence: TGTGCCAGCAGTGAACACCGGACCTACGAGCAGTACTTC.

There are a few counts of this clonotype. This chain joins TRBV20-1 and TRBJ1-2; 7 nucleotides line up with TRBD1. The germline V gene has CDR1 DFQATT and CDR2 SNEGSKA (reference sequence). The trim removed 0 bases at V and 6 bases at J, leaving 4 bases unmatched. This CDR3 has 13 amino acids. In nucleotides, the CDR3 is TGCAGTGCTAGAGAGGGGACAGCCCATGGCTACACCTTC. Translation: CSAREGTAHGYTF.

In its sample, this clonotype is medium-sized. The chain employs TRBV19 and TRBJ1-2; D might be TRBD1 (6 bases). Per germline, CDR1 LNHDA and CDR2 SQIVND (reference sequence). V lost 2 bases and J lost 2, with 24 bases in between. CDR3 size: 19 residues. As DNA, the CDR3 is TGTGCCAGTAGTATATATTGGGGGCTGACTACACCAGACAACTATGGCTACACCTTC. It yields the protein CASSIYWGLTTPDNYGYTF.

The gene calls are TRBV5-1 and TRBJ1-1; 7 bases fit TRBD1. Germline V gene data show CDR1 as SGHRS and CDR2 as YFSETQ. This CDR3 is built from 14 residues. V was pared by 4 bases and J by 3 bases, with 6 bases of the junction left unmatched. The CDR3 spells CASSHRGDDTEAFF. The CDR3 nucleotides read TGCGCCAGCAGCCACAGGGGTGATGACACTGAAGCTTTCTTT.

This clonotype has a count of ten or more. This chain uses TRBV20-1 with TRBJ1-6; 7 bases line up with TRBD1. With 2 bases clipped from V and 5 bases from J, the junction kept 6 bases outside the gene matches. CDR3 size: 15 residues. Per the germline V gene, CDR1 is DFQATT and CDR2 is SNEGSKA (reference sequence). The CDR3 spells CSARIQQGNNSPLHF. The CDR3 nucleotides read TGCAGTGCTAGAATTCAACAGGGGAATAATTCACCCCTCCACTTT.

This clonotype is judged medium-sized. The gene calls are TRBV7-2 and TRBJ1-1; D remains unclear. The CDR3 runs to 12 residues. CDR1 SGHTA and CDR2 FQGNSA come from the germline V gene. V lost 0 bases, J lost 10 bases, and 9 bases lay in between. The CDR3 reads CASSLAVTGAFF. The CDR3 nucleotides read TGTGCCAGCAGCTTAGCCGTAACGGGAGCTTTCTTT. The complete variable domain, with remaining parts taken from reference TRBV7-2 and TRBJ1-1, reads GAGVSQSPSNKVTEKGKDVELRCDPISGHTALYWYRQSLGQGLEFLIYFQGNSAPDKSGLPSDRFSAERTGGSVSTLTIQRTQQEDSAVYLCASSLAVTGAFFGQGTRLTVV.

This clonotype is deemed medium-sized (0.01 to 0.1%). V gene TRBV13 combines with J gene TRBJ2-2, with 7 nucleotides matching TRBD2. Per germline, CDR1 PRHDT and CDR2 FYEKMQ (reference sequence). V gave up 5 bases and J gave up 3 bases; unmatched junction bases: 9. The CDR3 length is 16 residues. This CDR3 is CASSPGLDYYTGELFF. CDR3 nucleotide sequence: TGTGCCAGCAGCCCAGGACTAGATTATTACACCGGGGAGCTGTTTTTT.

The chain recombines TRBV30 with TRBJ1-2; no reliable D call. V lost 5 bases, J lost 7 bases, and 8 bases lay in between. The germline CDR1 and CDR2 sequences are GTSNPN and SVGIG (reference sequence). The CDR3 consists of 10 residues. The CDR3 protein is CAWAFGGYTF. The CDR3 DNA is TGTGCCTGGGCCTTCGGTGGCTACACCTTC.

Many counts were recorded for this clonotype. The CDR3 DNA sequence: TGCAGTGCAACTTCGGGGGCTGCTAATGAAAAACTGTTTTTT. It is translated as CSATSGAANEKLFF. The rearrangement links TRBV20-1 to TRBJ1-4; D might be TRBD1 (6 bases). The germline CDR1 and CDR2 sequences are DFQATT and SNEGSKA (reference sequence). V lost 6 bases and J lost 3, with 14 bases in between. The CDR3 sequence is 14 residues long.

The chain has TRBV14 and TRBJ2-5; D assignment may be TRBD1 or TRBD2 (5 bases each). This CDR3 spans 15 amino acids. Germline loops: CDR1 SGHDN, CDR2 FVKESK. V was clipped by 9 bases and J by 1 base, with 18 bases between them. CDR3 loop: CARLNSRDGQETQYF. CDR3 nucleotides: TGTGCCAGGCTGAATAGCCGGGACGGCCAAGAGACCCAGTACTTC.

CDR3 sequence: CASALSRRGELFF. The CDR3 DNA is TGTGCTAGTGCCCTCTCCCGGAGGGGGGAGCTGTTTTTT. The rearrangement links TRBV12-5 to TRBJ2-2, with TRBD2 as a possible D gene (5 bases). V lost 7 bases, J lost 8 bases, and 14 bases lay in between. This CDR3 region has 13 residues. Germline CDR1 reads LGHNT; CDR2 reads FRNRAP.

Relative to its sample, this clonotype is medium-sized (0.01 to 0.1%). The chain employs TRBV18 and TRBJ2-1, with D possibly TRBD1 on 5 matching bases. The CDR3 has 13 amino acids. V dropped 1 base and J dropped 8 bases, with 9 bases sitting between them. Germline lookup yields CDR1 KGHSH and CDR2 LQKENI. The CDR3 sequence: CASSPRLGDEQFF. For the CDR3, the DNA is TGTGCCAGCTCACCACGTTTAGGGGATGAGCAGTTCTTC.

The V and J genes are TRBV12-3 or TRBV12-4 and TRBJ2-6, with D possibly TRBD1 on 6 matching bases. The CDR3 sequence is 15 residues long. Trimming shortened V by 3 bases and J by 4 bases, and 10 bases separated the two germline ends. The CDR3 region has the DNA TGTGCCAGCAGTTTCACAGGGAGCGGGGCCAACGTCCTGACTTTC. Translation: CASSFTGSGANVLTF.

This clonotype was counted a few times. The chain joins TRBV20-1 to TRBJ1-2, with D possibly TRBD1 on 5 matching bases. This CDR3 spans 13 amino acids. Germline V lookup: CDR1 DFQATT, CDR2 SNEGSKA (reference sequence). The CDR3 reads CGATPGVGYGYTF. The DNA of the CDR3 is TGCGGGGCAACGCCCGGCGTGGGGTATGGCTACACCTTC.

By sample fraction, this clonotype is medium-sized. The CDR3 sequence is CASSFTGGGGEAFF. CDR3 bases: TGTGCCAGCAGCTTCACAGGGGGCGGGGGTGAAGCTTTCTTT. The J gene is TRBJ1-1, the V gene TRBV7-2; 9 nucleotides align to TRBD1. The CDR3 is 14 residues long. Losses at the gene ends were 3 bases for V and 7 bases for J; bases not matched to a gene: 6. CDR1 is SGHTA, CDR2 FQGNSA, per germline.

The chain is built from TRBV6-6 and TRBJ2-2; D possibly corresponds to TRBD2 (5 bases). The CDR3 totals 16 residues. V was clipped by 0 bases and J by 1 base, with 9 bases between them. The germline gives CDR1 MNHNY, CDR2 SVGAGI (reference sequence). CDR3 nucleotide sequence: TGTGCCAGCAGTTACTCGAGGGAAAGGAACACCGGGGAGCTGTTTTTT. Amino acid sequence: CASSYSRERNTGELFF.